The 7 T cell receptor beta chains in this list originate from one sample, sequenced in a study of long-term antiretroviral therapy in people with HIV. An immunoSEQ assay, version v3.0, was performed at survey level. Repertoires were generated with immunoSEQ multiplex PCR, while TCRdb's copy carries only in-frame clones and drops some. The repertoire holds roughly 31,000 clones, with approximately 90% as singletons. The material was unsorted PBMCs, obtained around 5 years before starting antiretroviral therapy. These receptor sequences come from a man aged 50 to 60 with HIV.

The chain carries TRBV5-5 and TRBJ2-7; D is unresolved. Germline values: CDR1 SGHKS, CDR2 YYEKEE (reference sequence). The ends were cut back, 4 bases at V and 5 bases at J, with 19 bases in the middle. This CDR3 region has 15 residues. The CDR3 sequence is CASSVVGMGINEQYF. CDR3 sequence (DNA): TGTGCCAGCAGCGTTGTGGGGATGGGCATCAACGAGCAGTACTTC. The full variable domain, rest sourced from reference TRBV5-5 and TRBJ2-7, is DAGVTQSPTHLIKTRGQQVTLRCSPISGHKSVSWYQQVLGQGPQFIFQYYEKEERGRGNFPDRFSARQFPNYSSELNVNALLLGDSALYLCASSVVGMGINEQYFGPGTRLTVT.

This chain joins TRBV5-1 and TRBJ2-1; TRBD1 might be the D (5 bases). The CDR3 runs to 14 residues. Trimming took 4 bases from V and 2 from J, leaving 10 bases between them. Germline CDR1 SGHRS, CDR2 YFSETQ. CDR3 amino acids: CASSPQGPYNEQFF. CDR3 sequence (DNA): TGCGCCAGCAGCCCCCAGGGTCCCTACAATGAGCAGTTCTTC.

This rearrangement joins TRBV18 to TRBJ2-2, with unresolved D. Germline V gene lookup returns CDR1 KGHSH and CDR2 LQKENI. Deletions cut 0 bases from V and 8 bases from J, with 10 bases between. The CDR3 loop spans 14 amino acids. The CDR3 DNA follows: TGTGCCAGCTCACCACCAGGAAGCCCTGGGGAGCTGTTTTTT. This codes for CASSPPGSPGELFF.

This clone was observed a single time. The chain carries TRBV7-2 and TRBJ1-2, with TRBD1 matching over 7 bases. CDR1 is SGHTA, CDR2 FQGNSA, per germline. With V trimmed by 6 bases and J by 8 bases, 12 bases remained unmatched. This CDR3 has 14 amino acids. In nucleotides, the CDR3 is TGTGCCAGCAGACATGGACAGGCTTTGGGCGGCTACACCTTC. Amino acids: CASRHGQALGGYTF.

This chain joins TRBV7-2 and TRBJ2-1; D not resolved. The V and J ends lost 5 bases and 1 base respectively, with 12 bases between them. This CDR3 contains 15 residues. Germline CDR1 and CDR2: SGHTA and FQGNSA. CDR3: CASSVSSSSYNEQFF. Here the CDR3 DNA reads TGTGCCAGCAGCGTGTCGAGTTCATCCTACAATGAGCAGTTCTTC.

V gene TRBV6-6 combines with J gene TRBJ2-1; the D is unclear. This CDR3 is 15 amino acids long. CDR1 MNHNY and CDR2 SVGAGI come from the germline V gene (reference sequence). V lost 6 bases, J lost 4 bases, and 16 bases lay in between. The CDR3 DNA reads TGTGCCAGCAGCCGACTCAACTTTGGGTACAATGAGCAGTTCTTC. Translating gives CASSRLNFGYNEQFF.

The V call is TRBV30, the J call TRBJ2-7; D may match TRBD1 or TRBD2 (5 bases each). CDR1 GTSNPN and CDR2 SVGIG come from the germline V gene (reference sequence). V was trimmed by 4 bases and J by 3 bases, leaving 13 bases between them. There are 13 residues in the CDR3. The CDR3 spells CAWTTGRHYEQYF. In nucleotides, the CDR3 is TGTGCCTGGACCACGGGACGGCACTACGAGCAGTACTTC.